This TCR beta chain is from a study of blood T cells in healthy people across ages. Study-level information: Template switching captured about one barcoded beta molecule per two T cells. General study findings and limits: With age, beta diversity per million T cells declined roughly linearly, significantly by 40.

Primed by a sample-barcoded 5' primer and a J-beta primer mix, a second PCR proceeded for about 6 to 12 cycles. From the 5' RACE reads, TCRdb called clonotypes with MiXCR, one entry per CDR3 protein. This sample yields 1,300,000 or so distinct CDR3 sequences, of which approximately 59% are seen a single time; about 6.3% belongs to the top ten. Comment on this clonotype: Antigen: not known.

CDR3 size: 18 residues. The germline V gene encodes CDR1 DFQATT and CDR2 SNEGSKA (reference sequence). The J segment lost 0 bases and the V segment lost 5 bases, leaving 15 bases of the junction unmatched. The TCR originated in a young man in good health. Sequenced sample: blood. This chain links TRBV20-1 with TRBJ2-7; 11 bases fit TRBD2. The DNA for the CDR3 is TGCAGTGCTCCCCAATTTAGACTAGCGGGGAAGTTCTCCTACGAGCAGTACTTC. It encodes CSAPQFRLAGKFSYEQYF.